This T cell receptor (beta chain) comes out of a study of T cell responses to AZD1222 COVID-19 vaccine. Data came from immunoSEQ multiplex PCR; TCRdb stores just in-frame clones and leaves some out. The sample lists 100,000 to 120,000 clones, around 90% occurring once. Germline assignment: CDR1 SNHLY and CDR2 FYNNEI. V lost 5 bases, J lost 4 bases, and 7 bases lay in between. The CDR3 has 12 residues. As regards this clone: Antigen unknown.

Study-wide results and limits: Baseline testing showed seropositivity in only six or seven AZD1222 recipients. When two AZD1222 doses had been given, Spike-specific TCR breadth and depth rose. There were repertoire samples only from the period after the peak T cell response.

The TCR sequence derives from an adult in good health. The source was peripheral blood, collected on day 0 of AZD1222 vaccination. This chain joins TRBV2 and TRBJ2-3; a weak D match, TRBD1 (6 bases). CDR3 sequence: CASSWGPDTQYF. CDR3 bases: TGTGCCAGCAGTTGGGGGCCAGATACGCAGTATTTT.